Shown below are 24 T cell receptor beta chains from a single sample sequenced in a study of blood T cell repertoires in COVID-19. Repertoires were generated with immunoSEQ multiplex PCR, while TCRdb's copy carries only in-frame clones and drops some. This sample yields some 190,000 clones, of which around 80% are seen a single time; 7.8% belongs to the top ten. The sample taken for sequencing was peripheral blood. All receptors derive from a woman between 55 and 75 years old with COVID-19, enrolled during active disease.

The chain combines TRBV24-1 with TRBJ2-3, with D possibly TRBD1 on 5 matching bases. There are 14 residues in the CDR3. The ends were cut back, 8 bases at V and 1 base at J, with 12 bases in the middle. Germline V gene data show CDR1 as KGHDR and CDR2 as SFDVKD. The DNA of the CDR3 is TGTGCCACCAAGGGGTCGACAGGCACAGATACGCAGTATTTT. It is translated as CATKGSTGTDTQYF.

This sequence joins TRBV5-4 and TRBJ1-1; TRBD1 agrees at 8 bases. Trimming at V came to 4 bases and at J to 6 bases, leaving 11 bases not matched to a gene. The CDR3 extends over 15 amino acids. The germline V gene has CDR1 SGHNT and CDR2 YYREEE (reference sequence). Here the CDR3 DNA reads TGTGCCAGCAGCCAACGAGGACAGGGAAGGGCTGAAGCTTTCTTT. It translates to CASSQRGQGRAEAFF.

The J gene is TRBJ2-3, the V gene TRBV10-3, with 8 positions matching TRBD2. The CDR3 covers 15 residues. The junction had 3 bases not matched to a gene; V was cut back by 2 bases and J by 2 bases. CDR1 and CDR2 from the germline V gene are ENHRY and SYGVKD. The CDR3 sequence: CAISEGAGDTDTQYF. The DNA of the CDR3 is TGTGCCATCAGTGAGGGAGCGGGGGACACAGATACGCAGTATTTT.

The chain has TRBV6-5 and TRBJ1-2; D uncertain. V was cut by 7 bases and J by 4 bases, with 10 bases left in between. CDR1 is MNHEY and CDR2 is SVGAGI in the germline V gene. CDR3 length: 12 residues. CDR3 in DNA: TGTGCCAGCAAGTCAGAAATCTATGGCTACACCTTC. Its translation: CASKSEIYGYTF.

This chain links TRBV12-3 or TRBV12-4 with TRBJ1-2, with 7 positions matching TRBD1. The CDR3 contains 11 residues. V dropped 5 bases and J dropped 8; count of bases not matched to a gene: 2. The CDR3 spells CASSRQGGYTF. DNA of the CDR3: TGTGCCAGCAGTCGACAGGGCGGCTACACCTTC.

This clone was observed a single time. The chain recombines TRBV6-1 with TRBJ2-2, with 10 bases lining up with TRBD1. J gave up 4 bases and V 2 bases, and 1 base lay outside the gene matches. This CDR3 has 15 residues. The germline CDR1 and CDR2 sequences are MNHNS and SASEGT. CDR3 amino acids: CASSERTGGTGELFF. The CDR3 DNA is TGTGCCAGCAGTGAACGGACAGGGGGCACCGGGGAGCTGTTTTTT.

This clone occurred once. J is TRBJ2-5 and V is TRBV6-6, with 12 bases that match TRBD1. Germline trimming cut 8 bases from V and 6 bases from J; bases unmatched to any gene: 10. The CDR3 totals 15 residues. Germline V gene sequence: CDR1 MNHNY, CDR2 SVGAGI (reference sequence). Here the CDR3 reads CASAPPGQGAKTQYF. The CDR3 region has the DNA TGTGCCAGCGCCCCGCCGGGACAGGGGGCGAAGACCCAGTACTTC.

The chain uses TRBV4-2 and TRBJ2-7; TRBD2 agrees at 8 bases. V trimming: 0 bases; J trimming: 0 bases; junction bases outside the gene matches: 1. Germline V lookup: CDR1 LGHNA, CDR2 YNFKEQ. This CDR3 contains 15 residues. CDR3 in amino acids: CASSQDLAGSYEQYF. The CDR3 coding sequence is TGTGCCAGCAGCCAAGATCTAGCGGGCTCCTACGAGCAGTACTTC.

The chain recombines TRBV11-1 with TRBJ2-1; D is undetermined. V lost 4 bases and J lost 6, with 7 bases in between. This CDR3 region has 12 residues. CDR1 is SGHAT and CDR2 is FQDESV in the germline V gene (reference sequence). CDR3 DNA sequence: TGTGCCAGCAGCTACTCTGTCAATGAGCAGTTCTTC. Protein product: CASSYSVNEQFF. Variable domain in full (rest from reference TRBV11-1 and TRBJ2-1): EAEVAQSPRYKITEKSQAVAFWCDPISGHATLYWYRQILGQGPELLVQFQDESVVDDSQLPKDRFSAERLKGVDSTLKIQPAELGDSAMYLCASSYSVNEQFFGPGTRLTVL.

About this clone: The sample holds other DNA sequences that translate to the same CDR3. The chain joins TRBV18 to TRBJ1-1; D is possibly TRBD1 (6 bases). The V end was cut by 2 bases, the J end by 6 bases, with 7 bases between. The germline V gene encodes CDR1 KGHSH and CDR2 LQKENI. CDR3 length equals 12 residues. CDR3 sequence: CASSPRTAEAFF. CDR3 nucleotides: TGTGCCAGCTCACCAAGGACAGCTGAAGCTTTCTTT.

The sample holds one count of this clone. This chain's CDR3 is CASSDGGSYEQYF. The DNA for the CDR3 is TGTGCCAGCAGTGATGGGGGGTCCTACGAGCAGTACTTC. The chain uses TRBV6-1 and TRBJ2-7; D might be TRBD2 (6 bases). V gave up 3 bases and J gave up 1 base, with 7 bases separating them. Germline V gives CDR1 MNHNS, CDR2 SASEGT. The CDR3 is 13 residues long.

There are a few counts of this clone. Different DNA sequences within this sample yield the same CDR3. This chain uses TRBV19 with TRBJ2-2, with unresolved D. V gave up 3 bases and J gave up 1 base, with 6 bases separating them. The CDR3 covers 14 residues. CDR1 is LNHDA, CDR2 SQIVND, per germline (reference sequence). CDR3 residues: CASSISRNTGELFF. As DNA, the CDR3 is TGTGCCAGTAGTATTAGCAGGAACACCGGGGAGCTGTTTTTT.

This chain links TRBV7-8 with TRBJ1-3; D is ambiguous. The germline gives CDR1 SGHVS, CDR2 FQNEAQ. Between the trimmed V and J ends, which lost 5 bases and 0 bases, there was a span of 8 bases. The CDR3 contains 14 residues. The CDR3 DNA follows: TGTGCCAGCAGCCCCAGACTCTCTGGAAACACCATATATTTT. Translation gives CASSPRLSGNTIYF. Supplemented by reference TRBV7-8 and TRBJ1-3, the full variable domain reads GAGVSQSPRYKVAKRGQDVALRCDPISGHVSLFWYQQALGQGPEFLTYFQNEAQLDKSGLPSDRFFAERPEGSVSTLKIQRTQQEDSAVYLCASSPRLSGNTIYFGEGSWLTVV.

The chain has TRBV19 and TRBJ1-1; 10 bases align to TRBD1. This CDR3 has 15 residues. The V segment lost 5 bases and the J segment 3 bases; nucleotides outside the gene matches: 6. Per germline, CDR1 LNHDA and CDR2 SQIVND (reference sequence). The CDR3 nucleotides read TGTGCCAGTAGTTCCCGGACAGGGGGGTACACTGAAGCTTTCTTT. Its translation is CASSSRTGGYTEAFF.

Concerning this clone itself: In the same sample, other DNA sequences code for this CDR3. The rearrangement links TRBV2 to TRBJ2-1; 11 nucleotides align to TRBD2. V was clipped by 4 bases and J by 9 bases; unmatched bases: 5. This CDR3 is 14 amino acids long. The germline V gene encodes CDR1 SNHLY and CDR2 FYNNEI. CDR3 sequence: CASSVTSGKSEQFF. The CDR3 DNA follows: TGTGCCAGCAGTGTGACTAGCGGGAAATCTGAGCAGTTCTTC.

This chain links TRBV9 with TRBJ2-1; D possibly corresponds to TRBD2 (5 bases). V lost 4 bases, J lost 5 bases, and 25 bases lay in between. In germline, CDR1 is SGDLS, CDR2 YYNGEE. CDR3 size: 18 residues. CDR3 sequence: CASSPSEGRRPLNNEQFF. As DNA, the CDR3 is TGTGCCAGCAGCCCAAGTGAGGGCAGGCGGCCTCTAAACAATGAGCAGTTCTTC. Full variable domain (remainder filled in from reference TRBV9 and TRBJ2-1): DSGVTQTPKHLITATGQRVTLRCSPRSGDLSVYWYQQSLDQGLQFLIQYYNGEERAKGNILERFSAQQFPDLHSELNLSSLELGDSALYFCASSPSEGRRPLNNEQFFGPGTRLTVL.

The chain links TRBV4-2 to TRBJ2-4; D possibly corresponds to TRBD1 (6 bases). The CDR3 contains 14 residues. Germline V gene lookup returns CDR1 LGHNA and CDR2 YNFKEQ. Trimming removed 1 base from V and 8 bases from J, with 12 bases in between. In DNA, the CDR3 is TGTGCCAGCAGCCAAGCCCAGGGGAAGGACATTCAGTACTTC. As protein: CASSQAQGKDIQYF.

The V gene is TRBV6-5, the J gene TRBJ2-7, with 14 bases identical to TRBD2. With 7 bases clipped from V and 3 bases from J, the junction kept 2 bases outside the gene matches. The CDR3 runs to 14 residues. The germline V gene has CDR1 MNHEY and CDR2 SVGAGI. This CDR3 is CASKGLAGDYEQYF. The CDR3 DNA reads TGTGCCAGCAAGGGACTAGCGGGGGACTACGAGCAGTACTTC.

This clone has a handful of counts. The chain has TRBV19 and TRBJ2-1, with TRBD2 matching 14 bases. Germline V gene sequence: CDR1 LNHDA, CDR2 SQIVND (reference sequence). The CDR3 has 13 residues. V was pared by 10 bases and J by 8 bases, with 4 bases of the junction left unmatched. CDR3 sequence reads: CATMTSGRDEQFF. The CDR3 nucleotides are TGTGCCACCATGACTAGCGGGAGGGATGAGCAGTTCTTC.

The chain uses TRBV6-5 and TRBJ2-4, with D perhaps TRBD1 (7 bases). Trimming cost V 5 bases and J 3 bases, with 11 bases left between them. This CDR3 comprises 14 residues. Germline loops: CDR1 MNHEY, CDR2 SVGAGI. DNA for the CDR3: TGTGCCAGCAGTACCAGGGGGGACAAAAACATTCAGTACTTC. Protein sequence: CASSTRGDKNIQYF.

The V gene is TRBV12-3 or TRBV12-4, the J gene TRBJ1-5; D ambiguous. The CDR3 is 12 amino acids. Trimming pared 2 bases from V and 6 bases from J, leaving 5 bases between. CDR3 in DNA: TGTGCCAGCAGTTTATCAGGTCAGCCCCAGCATTTT. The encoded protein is CASSLSGQPQHF.

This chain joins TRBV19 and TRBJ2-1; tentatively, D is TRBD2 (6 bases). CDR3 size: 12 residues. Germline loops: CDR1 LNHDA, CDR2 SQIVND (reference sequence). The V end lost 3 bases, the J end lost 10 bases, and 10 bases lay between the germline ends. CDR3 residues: CASSIRGWEQFF. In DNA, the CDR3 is TGTGCCAGTAGTATCCGGGGGTGGGAGCAGTTCTTC. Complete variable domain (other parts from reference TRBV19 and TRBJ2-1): DGGITQSPKYLFRKEGQNVTLSCEQNLNHDAMYWYRQDPGQGLRLIYYSQIVNDFQKGDIAEGYSVSREKKESFPLTVTSAQKNPTAFYLCASSIRGWEQFFGPGTRLTVL.

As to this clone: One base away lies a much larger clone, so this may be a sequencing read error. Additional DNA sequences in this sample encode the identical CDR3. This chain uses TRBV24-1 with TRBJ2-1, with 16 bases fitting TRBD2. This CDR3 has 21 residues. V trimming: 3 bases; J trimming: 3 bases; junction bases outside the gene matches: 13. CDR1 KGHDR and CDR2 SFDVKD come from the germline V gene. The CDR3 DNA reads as TGTGCCACCAGTGATATCGCCGGGACTAGCGGGGGGGCGGGGGGCTACAATGAGCAGTTCTTC. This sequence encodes CATSDIAGTSGGAGGYNEQFF.

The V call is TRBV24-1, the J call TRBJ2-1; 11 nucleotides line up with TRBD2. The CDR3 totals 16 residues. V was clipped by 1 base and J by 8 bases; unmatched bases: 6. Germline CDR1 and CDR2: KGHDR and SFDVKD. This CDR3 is CATSDFPSGRLDEQFF. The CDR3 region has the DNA TGTGCCACCAGTGATTTCCCTAGCGGGAGGCTAGATGAGCAGTTCTTC.